This T cell receptor (beta chain) was sequenced in a study of early T cells in non-severe SARS-CoV-2 infection. The CDR3 is 15 residues long. V lost 0 bases, J lost 3 bases, and 13 bases lay in between. Germline V lookup: CDR1 SGHDT, CDR2 YYEEEE. TCRdb re-called the 5' RACE reads with MiXCR, one entry per CDR3 protein. The repertoire includes 100,000 to 130,000 distinct CDR3 sequences, over 8.5% of them detected once, and approximately 6.9% sits in the top ten. This clonotype came up many times. This clonotype originated in an adult who was a healthcare worker with PCR-confirmed SARS-CoV-2 infection or an uninfected control (not recorded which). This sequence joins TRBV5-6 and TRBJ2-7, with a weak D call TRBD1 (5 bases). The specimen sequenced was whole blood. The CDR3, as DNA: TGTGCCAGCAGCTTGGGACTGACAGAATACTACGAGCAGTACTTC. This codes for CASSLGLTEYYEQYF.